Following are 32 T cell receptor beta chains from one sample sequenced in a study of CD8 T cells in Susac syndrome. Random hexamers were used to reverse transcribe the RNA input (about 0.5 to 1 ug). TCRdb re-called the immunoSEQ multiplex PCR reads through MiXCR, storing one row per CDR3 protein. Seen here are 80,000 or so distinct CDR3 sequences, about 92% observed once, and the top ten hold approximately 0.52%. Sequencing input: CD4+ T cells from PBMCs. The origin of the receptors is a human donor with Susac syndrome.

The chain uses TRBV3-1 and TRBJ2-3; D unclear. Germline CDR1 LGHDT, CDR2 YNNKEL (reference sequence). This CDR3 region has 14 residues. V lost 2 bases and J lost 0, with 6 bases in between. The CDR3 reads CASSQRSSTDTQYF. The DNA of the CDR3 is TGTGCCAGCAGCCAACGTTCGAGCACAGATACGCAGTATTTT.

The chain links TRBV9 to TRBJ2-6, with TRBD1 as a possible D gene (5 bases). Trimming shortened V by 5 bases and J by 2 bases, and 14 bases separated the two germline ends. The CDR3 is 16 amino acids. The germline V gene encodes CDR1 SGDLS and CDR2 YYNGEE. This CDR3 is CASSVQANPGANVLTF. The CDR3 DNA is TGTGCCAGCAGTGTACAGGCCAATCCTGGGGCCAACGTCCTGACTTTC.

This rearrangement joins TRBV18 to TRBJ2-7, with D unclear. Trimming left V 5 bases short and J 2 bases short, with 10 bases between. The CDR3 is 13 residues long. Germline lookup yields CDR1 KGHSH and CDR2 LQKENI. CDR3: CASSMTNTYEQYF. The CDR3, as DNA: TGTGCCAGCTCAATGACAAACACCTACGAGCAGTACTTC.

The V gene is TRBV20-1, the J gene TRBJ2-2; 10 nucleotides line up with TRBD1. With V trimmed by 1 base and J by 1 base, 3 bases remained unmatched. The CDR3 loop spans 16 amino acids. Germline V gene sequence: CDR1 DFQATT, CDR2 SNEGSKA (reference sequence). CDR3 bases: TGCAGTGCTAGAGTCGGGGACAGGGGGAACACCGGGGAGCTGTTTTTT. Its protein product is CSARVGDRGNTGELFF.

V is TRBV27 and J is TRBJ1-2, with 8 positions matching TRBD1. The CDR3 has 14 residues. Germline values: CDR1 MNHEY, CDR2 SMNVEV (reference sequence). With 8 bases clipped from V and 6 bases from J, the junction kept 11 bases outside the gene matches. The CDR3 loop is CASGALGQEHGYTF. CDR3 DNA sequence: TGTGCCAGCGGAGCCCTGGGACAGGAGCATGGCTACACCTTC.

The genes are TRBV29-1 and TRBJ2-1; 13 positions match TRBD2. With 5 bases clipped from V and 4 bases from J, the junction kept 2 bases outside the gene matches. The CDR3 consists of 14 residues. Per germline, CDR1 SQVTM and CDR2 ANQGSEA. CDR3 DNA: TGCAGCGTTTCGACTAGCGGGGGGTACAATGAGCAGTTCTTC. Residues: CSVSTSGGYNEQFF.

The chain carries TRBV2 and TRBJ1-5; TRBD1 might be the D (5 bases). Germline loops: CDR1 SNHLY, CDR2 FYNNEI. The length of the CDR3 is 13 residues. Trimming removed 6 bases from V and 0 bases from J, with 6 bases in between. The CDR3 region is CASRGDSNQPQHF. The DNA of the CDR3 is TGTGCCAGCAGGGGGGATAGCAATCAGCCCCAGCATTTT.

The chain recombines TRBV12-3 or TRBV12-4 with TRBJ2-1, with 9 bases aligning to TRBD1. The CDR3 sequence is 14 residues long. Trimming at V came to 5 bases and at J to 10 bases, leaving 9 bases not matched to a gene. CDR3 protein: CASSAGQGIREQFF. The DNA of the CDR3 is TGTGCCAGCAGTGCGGGACAGGGAATTAGGGAGCAGTTCTTC.

The chain carries TRBV5-1 and TRBJ2-1, with no clear D. This CDR3 has 17 residues. Per germline, CDR1 SGHRS and CDR2 YFSETQ. V gave up 0 bases and J gave up 8 bases, with 21 bases separating them. The DNA for the CDR3 is TGCGCCAGCAGCTTGGAATTGAGGAGTGGAGAGCCCCATGAGCAGTTCTTC. Protein sequence: CASSLELRSGEPHEQFF.

V and J are TRBV4-1 and TRBJ2-1; a weak D match, TRBD2 (5 bases). The CDR3 extends over 13 amino acids. Germline V CDR1 and CDR2: MGHRA, YSYEKL. Trimming cost V 0 bases and J 12 bases, with 12 bases left between them. CDR3: CASSQDWGEGQFF. The DNA for the CDR3 is TGCGCCAGCAGCCAAGATTGGGGAGAAGGGCAGTTCTTC.

This chain uses TRBV12-3 or TRBV12-4 with TRBJ2-7, with 8 bases aligning to TRBD2. V trimming: 4 bases; J trimming: 3 bases; junction bases outside the gene matches: 8. This CDR3 comprises 15 residues. Written as DNA, the CDR3 is TGTGCCAGCAGTTGGGCGGGAGGTCAGAGCTACGAGCAGTACTTC. The encoded protein is CASSWAGGQSYEQYF.

The chain joins TRBV18 to TRBJ1-2; weak D call: TRBD1 (6 bases). Per the germline V gene, CDR1 is KGHSH and CDR2 is LQKENI. The CDR3 has 15 amino acids. V gave up 3 bases and J gave up 5 bases, with 16 bases separating them. The CDR3 loop is CASSPQPGTIYGYTF. The CDR3 nucleotides read TGTGCCAGCTCACCCCAACCCGGGACAATATATGGCTACACCTTC.

The chain has TRBV5-6 and TRBJ1-5; unclear D gene. Trimming stripped 4 bases from V and 4 bases from J, with 21 bases between. The CDR3 contains 17 residues. CDR1 and CDR2 (germline): SGHDT, YYEEEE. The CDR3 DNA follows: TGTGCCAGCAGCCCCAGTTCCAATCAAGGGATTAATCAGCCCCAGCATTTT. Encoded protein: CASSPSSNQGINQPQHF.

V usage is TRBV19 and J usage is TRBJ2-6; D is unclear. The V gene lost 3 bases and the J gene lost 0 bases, with 6 bases spanning the gap. The CDR3 is 15 amino acids. Germline V gene lookup returns CDR1 LNHDA and CDR2 SQIVND (reference sequence). The CDR3 DNA sequence: TGTGCCAGTAGTATCGGGCACTCTGGGGCCAACGTCCTGACTTTC. Amino acids: CASSIGHSGANVLTF.

This clonotype was counted once. The chain uses TRBV6-1 and TRBJ2-1; 12 bases fit TRBD2. V shed 5 bases and J 8 bases; nucleotides not matched to a gene: 7. Germline V gene sequence: CDR1 MNHNS, CDR2 SASEGT. The CDR3 length is 15 residues. CDR3: CASSKLAGGLDEQFF. The CDR3 DNA sequence: TGTGCCAGCAGTAAACTAGCGGGGGGCCTCGATGAGCAGTTCTTC.

The chain links TRBV7-9 to TRBJ2-3; 9 nucleotides align to TRBD2. The ends lost 0 bases at V and 11 bases at J; junction bases unmatched: 15. The CDR3 covers 17 residues. Germline loops: CDR1 SEHNR, CDR2 FQNEAQ (reference sequence). The CDR3 loop is CASSLARSGGPLGEQYF. CDR3 nucleotides: TGTGCCAGCAGCTTAGCGCGTAGCGGGGGCCCACTAGGTGAGCAGTATTTT.

This clonotype has only a few counts. The gene calls are TRBV6-2 or TRBV6-3 and TRBJ1-2; possible D gene TRBD1, 5 bases. In germline, CDR1 is MNHEY, CDR2 SVGEGT. V lost 0 bases to trimming and J lost 2 bases, with 10 bases between them. This CDR3 contains 15 residues. The CDR3 region is CASSYSTESNYGYTF. The DNA of the CDR3 is TGTGCCAGCAGTTACTCGACAGAATCGAACTATGGCTACACCTTC.

The CDR3 DNA sequence: TGTGCCAGCAGTTTCGCCCCAGGGCGGGAGCAGTACTTC. Translated, it gives CASSFAPGREQYF. V usage is TRBV27 and J usage is TRBJ2-7; weak D call: TRBD1 (5 bases). Germline V gene sequence: CDR1 MNHEY, CDR2 SMNVEV (reference sequence). CDR3 length equals 13 residues. Trimming took 3 bases from V and 7 from J, leaving 13 bases between them.

The chain joins TRBV7-2 to TRBJ2-7; TRBD2 matches 7 bases. Germline V gene lookup returns CDR1 SGHTA and CDR2 FQGNSA. Unmatched junction bases numbered 17, after V lost 1 base and J lost 2 bases. The CDR3 extends over 19 amino acids. CDR3 in amino acids: CASSLEYGASGSRTYEQYF. In nucleotides, the CDR3 is TGTGCCAGCAGCTTAGAATACGGAGCTAGCGGCAGCAGGACCTACGAGCAGTACTTC.

The chain combines TRBV7-9 with TRBJ1-3; TRBD1 aligns across 8 bases. CDR1 and CDR2 (germline): SEHNR, FQNEAQ (reference sequence). CDR3 length: 17 residues. V was pared by 4 bases and J by 2 bases, with 10 bases of the junction left unmatched. CDR3: CASSSKLGTGAGNTIYF. CDR3 in DNA: TGTGCCAGCAGCTCAAAGCTAGGGACAGGTGCTGGAAACACCATATATTTT.

This clonotype was detected once. The J gene is TRBJ2-2, the V gene TRBV27; 8 positions match TRBD1. Germline CDR1 MNHEY, CDR2 SMNVEV (reference sequence). V lost 3 bases to trimming and J lost 2 bases; unmatched junction nucleotides: 11. The CDR3 is 18 amino acids. CDR3 bases: TGTGCCAGCAGTTTTAGGCGACAGGGGAGCTTAAACACCGGGGAGCTGTTTTTT. Residues: CASSFRRQGSLNTGELFF.

V usage is TRBV7-6 and J usage is TRBJ2-7; unclear D gene. The CDR3 length is 15 residues. Germline V gene sequence: CDR1 SGHVS, CDR2 FNYEAQ. Trimming stripped 5 bases from V and 0 bases from J, with 14 bases between. CDR3 nucleotides: TGTGCCAGCAGCGCTCGGACGGGTAGCTCCTACGAGCAGTACTTC. Translated, it gives CASSARTGSSYEQYF.

This sequence joins TRBV29-1 and TRBJ1-1; D is ambiguous. V was cut by 4 bases and J by 1 base, with 10 bases left in between. Germline values: CDR1 SQVTM, CDR2 ANQGSEA. This CDR3 spans 13 amino acids. The CDR3 loop is CSVVRPGNTEAFF. CDR3 in DNA: TGCAGCGTTGTCCGCCCCGGGAACACTGAAGCTTTCTTT.

The rearrangement links TRBV7-2 to TRBJ2-3; perhaps TRBD1 as D (6 bases). The V gene's germline CDR1 is SGHTA and CDR2 FQGNSA. The CDR3 runs to 14 residues. The V and J ends lost 6 bases and 6 bases respectively, with 16 bases between them. The CDR3 is CASSLKPQGDTQYF. The CDR3 DNA reads TGTGCCAGCAGTTTAAAGCCTCAGGGGGATACGCAGTATTTT.

The chain carries TRBV6-1 and TRBJ2-1; 7 nucleotides line up with TRBD2. Germline V lookup: CDR1 MNHNS, CDR2 SASEGT. V shed 8 bases and J 0 bases; nucleotides not matched to a gene: 10. The CDR3 runs to 16 residues. CDR3 bases: TGTGCCAGCCATGGGAGGGGAGCAGCCTCCTACAATGAGCAGTTCTTC. The encoded protein is CASHGRGAASYNEQFF.

This clonotype has just one count. The V gene is TRBV5-1, the J gene TRBJ2-7; D gene uncertain. The V and J ends lost 5 bases and 0 bases respectively, with 9 bases between them. The length of the CDR3 is 13 residues. The germline V gene has CDR1 SGHRS and CDR2 YFSETQ. The CDR3 sequence is CASSSRSSYEQYF. The CDR3 bases are TGCGCCAGCAGTTCCAGAAGCTCCTACGAGCAGTACTTC.

CDR3 amino acids: CASSEGAPGQPQHF. The CDR3 DNA is TGTGCCAGCAGTGAAGGGGCGCCGGGCCAGCCCCAGCATTTT. The rearrangement uses TRBV2 and TRBJ1-5, with no clear D. Looked up from germline, CDR1 is SNHLY and CDR2 is FYNNEI. The CDR3 totals 14 residues. Trimming removed 1 base from V and 7 bases from J, with 11 bases in between.

The chain employs TRBV27 and TRBJ2-4; tentatively, D is TRBD2 (6 bases). The CDR3 runs to 16 residues. V was shortened by 5 bases and J by 1 base, with 15 bases between the two germline ends. The germline V gene encodes CDR1 MNHEY and CDR2 SMNVEV (reference sequence). This CDR3 reads CASSLGGLLAKNIQYF. CDR3 DNA sequence: TGTGCCAGCAGTCTGGGAGGTCTCCTTGCCAAAAACATTCAGTACTTC.

The chain employs TRBV9 and TRBJ2-1; 8 positions match TRBD2. The CDR3 totals 15 residues. From germline, CDR1 is SGDLS and CDR2 YYNGEE. V was clipped by 0 bases and J by 7 bases; unmatched bases: 6. The CDR3 nucleotides are TGTGCCAGCAGCGTAGTGGCGGGAGGTACGAATGAGCAGTTCTTC. Its protein is CASSVVAGGTNEQFF.

The CDR3 protein is CASSLLPWTSGSTDTQYF. The CDR3 DNA is TGTGCCAGCAGTTTACTGCCGTGGACTAGCGGGAGCACAGATACGCAGTATTTT. The chain is built from TRBV28 and TRBJ2-3; 11 nucleotides line up with TRBD2. The J segment lost 0 bases and the V segment lost 2 bases, leaving 7 bases of the junction unmatched. This CDR3 has 18 residues. Germline V CDR1 and CDR2: MDHEN, SYDVKM. Using reference TRBV28 and TRBJ2-3 for the parts outside the CDR3, the full variable domain is DVKVTQSSRYLVKRTGEKVFLECVQDMDHENMFWYRQDPGLGLRLIYFSYDVKMKEKGDIPEGYSVSREKKERFSLILESASTNQTSMYLCASSLLPWTSGSTDTQYFGPGTRLTVL.

This clonotype turned up a few times. The chain has TRBV7-2 and TRBJ2-2, with unresolved D. Germline values: CDR1 SGHTA, CDR2 FQGNSA. Trimming took off 4 bases at V and 4 bases at J, with 13 bases between the two ends. CDR3 length: 15 amino acids. The CDR3: CASSSEGPSTGELFF. CDR3 DNA sequence: TGTGCCAGCAGCTCAGAAGGACCATCCACCGGGGAGCTGTTTTTT.

The chain combines TRBV5-8 with TRBJ2-4; 8 bases are shared with TRBD1. Per the germline V gene, CDR1 is SGHTS and CDR2 is YDEGEE. There are 16 residues in the CDR3. After removal of 5 bases from V and 1 base from J, the junction contained 8 bases not matched to a gene. CDR3 sequence reads: CASSRTGRTAKNIQYF. The CDR3 bases are TGTGCCAGCAGTCGGACAGGGCGGACGGCCAAAAACATTCAGTACTTC.